This is a list of T cell receptor beta chains from one sample in a study of blood T cell repertoires in COVID-19. Profiled with immunoSEQ multiplex PCR; TCRdb holds only in-frame clones, not every one. Seen here are 300,000 to 400,000 clones, around nine tenths observed once, and the top ten hold roughly 2.6%. The sample consisted of PBMCs or T cells enriched from blood (not recorded which). Source of these receptors: a man aged 55 to 70 who had recovered from COVID-19. CDR3s include the opening cysteine and the closing phenylalanine or tryptophan. A D gene is named only where the DNA matches it firmly.

J gene	CDR3 length	V gene	D gene	CDR3 protein
TRBJ1-2	16	TRBV5-1	-	CASSITREPPFYGYTF
TRBJ1-3	18	TRBV4-3	-	CASSQVSTGTFSGNTIYF
TRBJ1-1	15	TRBV18	-	CASSQAGTMNTEAFF
TRBJ1-3	15	TRBV2	-	CASSVAGHSGNTIYF
TRBJ1-1	17	TRBV5-1	-	CASSLVPLGPGDTEAFF
TRBJ2-5	15	TRBV4-1	-	CASSGRAAGQETQYF
TRBJ2-5	15	TRBV11-2	-	CASSPGGGEQETQYF
TRBJ2-3	12	TRBV6-5	-	CASSYWGEMQYF
TRBJ1-5	14	TRBV12-2	-	CASCRQGSRQPQHF
TRBJ2-1	16	TRBV3-1/TRBV3-2	-	CASSQDLRDCDNEQFF
TRBJ1-5	15	TRBV3-1/TRBV3-2	TRBD1	CASSHGTGANQPQHF
TRBJ2-1	15	TRBV3-1/TRBV3-2	TRBD2	CASSQGRLAVNEQFF
TRBJ2-5	16	TRBV5-4	TRBD2	CASSPPGLAGVGTQYF
TRBJ2-1	15	TRBV27	TRBD2	CASSSLAGLDNEQFF
TRBJ2-5	16	TRBV3-1/TRBV3-2	TRBD1	CASSQEARTGGETQYF
TRBJ2-1	16	TRBV11-3	TRBD2	CASSRLSSGVYNEQFF
TRBJ1-5	15	TRBV9	TRBD1	CASSATTGGNQPQHF
TRBJ1-3	19	TRBV4-3	TRBD1	CASSQEGQAAGIPGNTIYF
TRBJ2-7	12	TRBV24-1	TRBD2	CATSDGRDEQYF
TRBJ2-1	15	TRBV9	-	CASSNSLSSYNEQFF
TRBJ1-1	15	TRBV7-9	TRBD1	CASKSTGGMNTEAFF
TRBJ2-3	15	TRBV28	TRBD1	CASLLADRGTDTQYF
TRBJ2-2	15	TRBV18	-	CASSPLAVNTGELFF
TRBJ2-3	15	TRBV7-3	TRBD2	CASSLTSGSRDTQYF
TRBJ2-3	14	TRBV29-1	TRBD2	CSVDGTTNTDTQYF
TRBJ1-2	12	TRBV20-1	-	CSASTVSPGYTF
TRBJ2-3	12	TRBV15	-	CATSASSDTQYF
TRBJ2-2	18	TRBV24-1	TRBD1	CATSDPGTGAANTGELFF
TRBJ1-1	14	TRBV3-1/TRBV3-2	-	CASSQQQGRTEAFF
TRBJ2-7	15	TRBV2	TRBD2	CASSEGLAGGYEQYF
TRBJ2-3	14	TRBV18	TRBD2	CASSLGLAADTQYF
TRBJ2-7	13	TRBV19	TRBD1	CATRDSTFGEQYF
TRBJ2-1	18	TRBV4-1	TRBD1	CASSREPATGNSYNEQFF
TRBJ1-1	12	TRBV30	-	CAWSVQLSGAFF
TRBJ1-2	14	TRBV7-2	-	CASSLDRGNQGYTF
TRBJ1-5	13	TRBV6-5	-	CASSYGSGQPQHF
TRBJ2-2	14	TRBV3-1/TRBV3-2	-	CASSQSTNTGELFF
TRBJ2-1	11	TRBV7-3	TRBD2	CAVGGDGQQFF
TRBJ1-5	13	TRBV19	-	CASTSEGYQPQHF
TRBJ2-7	14	TRBV6-5	TRBD2	CASRGLAGAREQYF
TRBJ2-5	16	TRBV13	TRBD2	CASSDTSGGASETQYF
TRBJ1-1	13	TRBV12-3/TRBV12-4	-	CASSLNLYNVAFF